One TCR beta chain is described in this entry. Its antigen remains unknown. The observed sequence ends 3 residues before the CDR3 terminus, with the missing tail filled in from the germline J gene. This sample stems from a study of T cells in women clearing cervical HPV infection. Background on the study: Case blood drawn at lesion detection; control blood after infection cleared.

Points from the study as a whole: Cases carried less TRBV6-7 than controls: about 0.1% versus 0.15%.

The CDR3 contains 17 residues. V dropped 5 bases and J dropped 1; count of bases not matched to a gene: 9. Germline CDR1 is DFQATT and CDR2 is SNEGSKA (reference sequence). Each participant carried one incident cervical HPV16 infection only. Libraries were prepared by immunoSEQ multiplex PCR; TCRdb keeps only in-frame clonotypes and omits some of them. The sample has approximately 41,000 clones, and its top ten clones hold less than 8.5%. This TCR was sampled from a woman aged 18 to 75 with a cervical HPV16 infection that either progressed to CIN3+ or cleared (not recorded which). The rearrangement uses TRBV20-1 and TRBJ1-5; 12 bases are a match to TRBD1. The sample was blood buffy coat. The CDR3 sequence is CSAEKGQGASSNQPQHF. The DNA read from the CDR3 is TGCAGTGCTGAAAAGGGACAGGGGGCGTCAAGCAATCAGCCC.